The entry that follows covers one TCR beta chain sequence. The specificity of this receptor is unknown. Per-nucleotide qualities are absent, and no much larger clonotype sits a single base away. The data were obtained in a study of identical twins listed by TCRdb under 2016. Background on the whole study: TCR alpha and beta repertoires from monozygotic twins, unrelated adults of various ages and cord blood were deep-sequenced to test whether fetal clonotypes persist. Replicate twin experiments were performed at different times using different library preparation protocols to rule out contamination.

Trimming removed 4 bases from V and 5 bases from J, leaving 11 bases between the germline ends. Including cysteine and phenylalanine, the CDR3 has 13 amino acids. The kept DNA is CDR3 alone, 39 bases in frame from the first base. Via the germline V gene (reference sequence), CDR1 is SEHNR and CDR2 FQNEAQ. Every donor in the study was a healthy Caucasian. Three pairs of female monozygotic twins, all aged roughly 18 to 29 years, made up the twin cohort. Positive isolation kits from Invitrogen were used to isolate the CD4+ and CD8+ T cell populations. To prepare the library, 5' RACE was applied. The run used an Illumina HiSeq 2000. Template switching introduced a universal primer binding site; the final cDNA contained a unique molecular identifier, enabling accurate counting of TCR cDNA molecules. Specific primers in the conserved constant-segment region were used to synthesize first-strand cDNA for the TCR alpha and beta chains. Each cDNA library was double barcoded, with a SMART-Mk sample barcode plus Illumina barcodes, to control for contamination. TruSeq adapter sequences and Illumina sample barcodes were added in two successive PCR steps. The Illumina HiSeq platform was used with custom primers to sequence TCR alpha and beta cDNA libraries. Per the source publication's procedure: Raw reads were processed with MiGEC to extract unique molecular identifiers, and MiXCR was used to determine CDR3 positions. Recombination models were inferred per individual with the repgenHMM and IGoR tools using an EM algorithm. The analysis of shared clonotypes was done with the tcR package in R, with sharing normalized by the product of cloneset sizes. To study raw recombination free of thymic and clonal selection effects, out-of-frame nonproductive sequences were analyzed. TCRdb trimmed public reads at Q25 via fastp, called clones via MiXCR and kept in-frame beta chains. Each entry is one CDR3 protein sequence, shown with its most common DNA and genes. The authors' filters were not applied to this entry. This sample lists 300,000 to 400,000 distinct CDR3 sequences; about 12% were detected once. The top ten clones comprise just over 7% of the sample.

The paper as a whole reports these results and caveats: Because the same donors could not be followed over many years, conclusions were based on cross-sectional statistical analysis. The excess sharing between twins in beta out-of-frame sequences was weaker because fewer shared sequences reduced the signal-to-noise ratio. Invariant T cells such as MAIT and iNKT could partly confound zero-insertion analyses, although diverse VJ usage argued against such confounding for most clonotypes. Compared with coincidental sharing between unrelated individuals, out-of-frame TCR alpha sequences shared between twins showed an excess of sequences with low generation probability. In monozygotic twins, recombination models systematically underestimated out-of-frame TCR alpha sharing, but the models matched the sharing seen between unrelated individuals. Abundant cord blood beta clonotypes had fewer insertions, young adult naive repertoires showed a similar but weaker trend, and memory repertoires showed no such trend.

Another study also made use of these data, one on yellow fever vaccine responses in identical twins. The second source states: According to the authors, the vaccine-induced T cell response in identical twins seemed to be partly convergent and partly specific to each individual. The study precisely tracked vaccine-responding T cell clones in identical twins.

This TCR was sampled from a woman aged 18-29 years in good health. The chain is encoded by TRBV7-9 joined to TRBJ1-2; the D gene cannot be resolved reliably. Sequencing used CD8+ T cells sorted from blood. The CDR3 loop reads CASSSAARYGYTF. The DNA sequence is TGTGCCAGCAGCTCGGCGGCTAGGTATGGCTACACCTTC.